The rows below give T cell receptor beta chains drawn from one sample of a study of cytomegalovirus exposure and HLA in healthy donors. TCRdb keeps only in-frame clones here, not all; method: immunoSEQ multiplex PCR. The sample has 90,000 to 130,000 clones; 82% are singletons. Sequenced sample: PBMCs. The source of these receptors is a young man in good health and CMV-seropositive. Both conserved end residues are part of each CDR3. The D gene is left open where the match is weak. Some rows mark clone size as missing; the rest say once, few, many or name a class of expanded clone.

TRBJ1-5	TRBV2	-	TRBD1	CASRGQFNNQPQHF
TRBJ1-1	TRBV5-4	-	-	CASSLAKNTEAFF
TRBJ2-1	TRBV15	-	TRBD2	CATSSRLAGEQFF
TRBJ2-3	TRBV19	-	-	CASSISVTSTDTQYF
-	TRBV9	-	-	CASSVDPGSIYEQYF
TRBJ1-2	TRBV7-8	-	-	CASSSTRGYYGYTF
TRBJ2-5	TRBV11-3	few	TRBD2	CASSRLAGGVETQYF
TRBJ2-5	TRBV6-5	-	-	CASSYSTQTTQYF
TRBJ1-1	TRBV10-1	-	TRBD1	CASSDAGQGIEAFF
TRBJ1-2	TRBV2	-	TRBD1	CASSRDREVDGYTF
TRBJ2-3	TRBV29-1	once	TRBD1	CSVAGQGRDTQYF
TRBJ1-2	TRBV19	once	-	CASRTTGTRSLGYGYTF
TRBJ1-1	TRBV18	-	-	CASAWITVNTEAFF
TRBJ2-2	TRBV5-1	-	-	CASSLGGANTGELFF
TRBJ2-1	TRBV9	few	TRBD1	CASSVTGDIYDEQFF
TRBJ1-5	TRBV18	-	-	CASSPGGTQPQHF
TRBJ1-5	TRBV19	-	-	CASSKQGSGQPQHF
TRBJ1-2	TRBV11-3	-	-	CASSLGGEPTYGYTF
TRBJ2-2	TRBV5-1	-	-	CASSWQMNTGELFF
TRBJ2-7	TRBV7-3	once	-	CASSLSGTDSYEQYF
TRBJ1-2	TRBV9	-	-	CASSSVAGLGYTF
TRBJ1-1	TRBV2	-	-	CASRRDKRNTEAFF
TRBJ1-2	TRBV4-1	-	-	CASSQEQGVLGYTF
TRBJ1-4	TRBV6-1	-	-	CASSGQEGGLYEKLFF
TRBJ1-4	TRBV5-4	-	TRBD1	CASSETGGINEKLFF
TRBJ2-2	TRBV11-2	once	TRBD1	CASRLTGKVTGELFF
TRBJ1-2	TRBV6-5	-	TRBD1	CASSGILDRNYGYTF
TRBJ1-1	TRBV7-2	-	-	CASSWGEGVKEAFF
TRBJ1-5	TRBV28	-	-	CASSSGAGQPQHF
TRBJ2-5	TRBV6-6	-	TRBD1	CASSPRDRGQETQYF
TRBJ2-5	TRBV5-1	-	-	CASSAPSGEIGETQYF
TRBJ1-5	TRBV19	-	-	CASSIGRVWDQPQHF
TRBJ1-1	TRBV5-1	-	-	CASSFGQRNTEAFF
TRBJ2-7	TRBV5-1	-	TRBD1	CASSRPTRDSSSYEQYF